The present TCR beta chain was sequenced within a study of blood T cells in healthy people across ages. Overall study findings and caveats: A strong correlation was seen between TCR beta diversity and naive T cell percentage. For the donors, CMV status was unknown and possibly confounded expanded clonotype changes.

Each sample had at least 6 million PBMCs isolated. With a J-beta primer mix and a sample-barcoded 5' primer, a second PCR ran about 6 to 11 cycles. Every sample returned 2.5 million or more CDR3-containing paired-end reads. TCRdb reprocessed the 5' RACE reads with MiXCR, giving one entry per CDR3 protein. The sample lists roughly 1,100,000 distinct CDR3 sequences, roughly 24% occurring once. The CDR3 covers 14 residues. Trimming took 3 bases from V and 0 from J, leaving 11 bases between them. Germline-derived CDR1 and CDR2 are DFQATT and SNEGSKA (reference sequence). Remarks on this clonotype: Its antigen is as yet unknown.

The sample was also linked to a second study, of T cells of mothers and their children.

This clonotype was obtained from a girl aged 2-15 years in good health. The chain carries TRBV20-1 and TRBJ2-5, with a possible D match to TRBD2 (5 bases). The sequencing input was blood. The CDR3 bases are TGCAGTGCTAGCGAGCGGTTGTACCAAGAGACCCAGTACTTC. This codes for CSASERLYQETQYF.